This T cell receptor (beta chain) was recovered during a study of immune heterogeneity within non-small cell lung tumors (dated by TCRdb to between 2017 and 2018). Study-wide context: By histology, the tumors were several squamous cell carcinomas, over eight non-squamous carcinomas and 1 tumor not otherwise specified. The study combined whole-exome sequencing, RNA-seq and TCR beta repertoire sequencing of multiple spatially distinct regions from each NSCLC tumor to examine intratumoral immune heterogeneity. Neoantigen binding to each patient's HLA alleles was predicted with netMHCpan-3.0 for mutant peptides of 8 to 11 amino acids. TCR repertoire analysis included 57 tumor loci from around 15 patients, whereas transcriptome data included only about 46 loci from around twelve patients.

This clonotype appeared many times. Its antigen remains undetermined. No much larger clone is present one base from it, and per-base qualities are unavailable. The TCR beta CDR3 region was amplified with a multiplex PCR system whose first round of around 11 cycles used 32 V-gene forward primers and 13 J-gene reverse primers. A QIAGEN Multiplex PCR Kit was used for first-round PCR, and the primer sequences were filed in Chinese patent CN105087789A. A second PCR round added Illumina universal primers using the Phusion High-Fidelity PCR Kit. Sequencing of the TCR libraries was done on the Illumina HiSeq X Ten platform in paired-end mode with a 151 bp read length. The source study handled its data this way. Cutadapt was used to discard reads without multiplex PCR primers, PEAR merged the read pairs, and MiXCR with default settings called the CDR3 regions. Shannon entropy measured repertoire diversity, and clonality was calculated as one minus the Shannon entropy divided by the ln of the count of productive unique sequences. Dominant or high-frequency T-cell clones were defined as clonotypes at frequencies of at least 0.5%. TCRdb handled the public reads itself, with Q25 trimming in fastp and clone calling in MiXCR, and kept productive beta chains. Rows are combined by CDR3 protein, so each entry shows the most common genes and DNA. What appears here as the V and J calls and clone size reflects TCRdb's work, not the paper's. The sample contains 14,000 to 15,000 distinct CDR3 sequences, less than 35% of them found a single time. The ten biggest clones cover around 5% of the sample.

The TCR template was genomic DNA extracted from bulk tumor tissue, and 500 to 650 ng of gDNA was amplified for each sample. Multiple biopsies per primary tumor were taken during surgery, spaced as far apart as possible within the tumor mass. The study cohort was described as untreated, and patients were newly diagnosed NSCLC cases undergoing curative surgery. The donors were approximately 15 patients with newly diagnosed non-small cell lung cancer who were having surgery with curative intent. Resected tumor masses were reviewed by two independent pathologists. Only high-quality DNA and RNA samples were carried forward to sequencing. CDR1 SNHLY and CDR2 FYNNEI are derived from the germline V gene. The CDR3 runs 12 amino acids, cysteine and phenylalanine included. The sequence is cut down to CDR3 DNA, 36 bases in frame from base 1. The junction shows trimming of 11 bases on V and 3 bases on J, and the gene matches do not reach 5 bases of it.

General findings and caveats noted by the study authors: A statistically significant but moderate positive correlation (R roughly 0.31) was observed between local T-cell repertoire clonality and local tumor mutational burden. Individual patients mostly had different high-frequency TCR beta clonotypes. Within a given patient, the same dominant CDR3B clonotypes showed up repeatedly across loci, although different tumor locations also carried unique high-frequency clones.

This sequence was found in a man aged 35 to 55 with non-small cell lung cancer. The specimen was lung tumor tissue. The V and J segments used are TRBV2 and TRBJ2-5, with 8 junctional bases fitting TRBD2. This receptor has the CDR3 CAGRGGEETQYF. The bases read TGTGCCGGCCGGGGGGGTGAAGAGACCCAGTACTTC.